The 21 T cell receptor beta chains below all came from one sample that was sequenced in a study of blood T cell repertoires in COVID-19. The data were produced by immunoSEQ multiplex PCR, yet TCRdb's version contains in-frame clones alone and is incomplete. This sample has roughly 71,000 clones, with roughly 85% found just once. Sequencing was carried out using peripheral blood. These receptor sequences come from a man aged 50-60 years with acute or convalescent COVID-19.

The chain is built from TRBV3-1 (or the pseudogene TRBV3-2) and TRBJ1-2, with TRBD1 as a possible D gene (6 bases). CDR1 LGHDT and CDR2 YNNKEL come from the germline V gene (reference sequence). The CDR3 length is 13 residues. V was shortened by 1 base and J by 7 bases, with 10 bases between the two germline ends. CDR3 protein: CASSQGDNSGYTF. The CDR3 DNA reads TGTGCCAGCAGCCAAGGGGACAATTCTGGCTACACCTTC.

V gene TRBV5-1 combines with J gene TRBJ2-5; tentative D call: TRBD2 (5 bases). The germline V gene encodes CDR1 SGHRS and CDR2 YFSETQ. The ends were cut back, 8 bases at V and 1 base at J, with 18 bases in the middle. The length of the CDR3 is 15 residues. The CDR3 here is CASMIGLNLQETQYF. As DNA, the CDR3 is TGCGCCAGTATGATCGGACTTAACCTCCAAGAGACCCAGTACTTC.

The genes are TRBV2 and TRBJ1-2; D is possibly TRBD1 (5 bases). The CDR3 is made up of 15 amino acids. Trimming removed 7 bases from V and 5 bases from J, with 20 bases in between. Germline loops: CDR1 SNHLY, CDR2 FYNNEI. CDR3 sequence reads: CASTTLAGGGYGYTF. The CDR3 nucleotides are TGTGCCAGCACCACACTTGCGGGGGGAGGATATGGCTACACCTTC.

The rearrangement links TRBV18 to TRBJ2-7; D is undetermined. Germline values: CDR1 KGHSH, CDR2 LQKENI. The length of the CDR3 is 15 residues. Between the trimmed V and J ends, which lost 0 bases and 5 bases, there was a span of 14 bases. DNA for the CDR3: TGTGCCAGCTCACCACCCGGCACGATCCGGGACGAGCAGTACTTC. This translates into CASSPPGTIRDEQYF.

The J gene is TRBJ2-1, the V gene TRBV24-1; no definite D call. Germline V CDR1 and CDR2: KGHDR, SFDVKD. The CDR3 extends over 13 amino acids. Trimming stripped 5 bases from V and 3 bases from J, with 7 bases between. This CDR3 is CATSVGSYNEQFF. The CDR3 nucleotides read TGTGCCACCAGTGTGGGCAGCTACAATGAGCAGTTCTTC.

This clone was observed a few times. The genes are TRBV9 and TRBJ2-2; no definite D call. Germline V gives CDR1 SGDLS, CDR2 YYNGEE. The length of the CDR3 is 14 residues. The ends were cut back, 4 bases at V and 4 bases at J, with 11 bases in the middle. The CDR3 region is CASSLQRSTGELFF. The CDR3, as DNA: TGTGCCAGCAGCCTGCAGAGGTCCACCGGGGAGCTGTTTTTT.

This clone has a single count. The gene calls are TRBV28 and TRBJ2-5; D might be TRBD2 (7 bases). CDR3 length: 15 residues. V lost 6 bases to trimming and J lost 9 bases, with 23 bases between them. Germline loops: CDR1 MDHEN, CDR2 SYDVKM. This chain's CDR3 is CASSRKGGAGSAQYF. CDR3 bases: TGTGCCAGCAGCCGCAAGGGGGGGGCCGGCAGTGCCCAGTACTTC.

The chain recombines TRBV7-9 with TRBJ2-2, with 9 bases identical to TRBD1. The ends lost 5 bases at V and 3 bases at J; junction bases unmatched: 7. The CDR3 has 16 residues. The germline V gene encodes CDR1 SEHNR and CDR2 FQNEAQ (reference sequence). The CDR3 loop reads CASSPRQGEYTGELFF. CDR3 coding DNA: TGTGCCAGCAGCCCGCGACAGGGGGAATACACCGGGGAGCTGTTTTTT.

This clone came up once. This chain links TRBV9 with TRBJ2-2; a possible D gene is TRBD1 (6 bases). CDR3 length equals 14 residues. V lost 0 bases and J 7 bases, leaving 10 bases between the germline ends. The germline V gene encodes CDR1 SGDLS and CDR2 YYNGEE. CDR3 nucleotides: TGTGCCAGCAGCGTAGGGCAGGGACACGGGGAGCTGTTTTTT. Amino acid sequence: CASSVGQGHGELFF.

This chain connects TRBV2 to TRBJ2-5; 11 bases match TRBD2. CDR3 length equals 14 residues. CDR1 is SNHLY, CDR2 FYNNEI, per germline. Trimming at V came to 8 bases and at J to 5 bases, leaving 7 bases not matched to a gene. CDR3 loop: CASALAGGGETQYF. The CDR3 region has the DNA TGTGCCAGCGCTCTAGCGGGGGGCGGGGAGACCCAGTACTTC.

The chain is built from TRBV4-1 and TRBJ2-1; TRBD2 matches 11 bases. CDR1 and CDR2 from the germline V gene are MGHRA and YSYEKL. V was clipped by 4 bases and J by 8 bases; unmatched bases: 19. This CDR3 comprises 19 residues. The CDR3 is CASSLRSDVAGGRYYEQFF. In nucleotides, the CDR3 is TGCGCCAGCAGCCTCCGTAGCGATGTAGCGGGGGGGCGGTATTATGAGCAGTTCTTC.

The chain joins TRBV29-1 to TRBJ2-5, with TRBD1 matching over 9 bases. Per germline, CDR1 SQVTM and CDR2 ANQGSEA. The V and J ends lost 0 bases and 2 bases, in that order; junction bases with no gene match: 10. The CDR3 consists of 17 residues. CDR3 coding DNA: TGCAGCGTTGAAGATATCTGGGGCGGACAGGGGCAAGAGACCCAGTACTTC. This encodes CSVEDIWGGQGQETQYF. The entire variable domain, with the rest obtained from reference TRBV29-1 and TRBJ2-5, is as follows: SAVISQKPSRDICQRGTSLTIQCQVDSQVTMMFWYRQQPGQSLTLIATANQGSEATYESGFVIDKFPISRPNLTFSTLTVSNMSPEDSSIYLCSVEDIWGGQGQETQYFGPGTRLLVL.

This clone has more than one count but fewer than ten. J is TRBJ2-1 and V is TRBV5-1, with 8 nucleotides matching TRBD2. Germline lookup yields CDR1 SGHRS and CDR2 YFSETQ. The V gene end was trimmed by 2 bases and the J gene end by 7 bases; junction bases not matched to a gene: 5. This CDR3 has 14 amino acids. CDR3 nucleotides: TGCGCCAGCAGCTTCGGGACTAGGATAAATGAGCAGTTCTTC. Its protein product is CASSFGTRINEQFF.

The rearrangement joins TRBV5-1 to TRBJ2-4, with 7 bases that match TRBD1. Trimming took 3 bases from V and 8 from J; bases not matched to a gene: 8. Germline V gives CDR1 SGHRS, CDR2 YFSETQ. The CDR3 covers 14 residues. CDR3 nucleotides: TGCGCCAGCAGCTCACAGGGGCTCGAAGACATTCAGTACTTC. It translates to CASSSQGLEDIQYF.

This sequence joins TRBV5-1 and TRBJ2-5; 11 bases line up with TRBD2. The CDR3 extends over 18 amino acids. Germline CDR1 and CDR2: SGHRS and YFSETQ. The V gene end was trimmed by 0 bases and the J gene end by 1 base; junction bases not matched to a gene: 8. The CDR3 reads CASSLEASGGLLQETQYF. The CDR3 DNA reads as TGCGCCAGCAGCTTGGAAGCTAGCGGGGGGTTGCTCCAAGAGACCCAGTACTTC.

V gene TRBV11-2 combines with J gene TRBJ1-6, with 7 positions matching TRBD1. Germline loops: CDR1 SGHAT, CDR2 FQNNGV. V shed 5 bases, J shed 4 bases, and the junction held 5 bases outside the gene matches. CDR3 length: 15 amino acids. The CDR3 reads CASSPGGQYNSPLHF. CDR3 bases: TGTGCCAGCAGCCCCGGGGGACAGTATAATTCACCCCTCCACTTT.

About this clone: Possible read error: a much larger clone is one base away. Other DNA sequences in the sample encode the same CDR3. The genes are TRBV4-1 and TRBJ2-2; 8 nucleotides agree with TRBD1. J gave up 2 bases and V 5 bases, and 1 base lay outside the gene matches. Per germline, CDR1 MGHRA and CDR2 YSYEKL. The CDR3 sequence is 14 residues long. The CDR3 reads CASSDRGNTGELFF. Here the CDR3 DNA reads TGCGCCAGCAGCGACAGGGGTAACACCGGGGAGCTGTTTTTT.

In the case of this clone: Different DNA sequences within this sample yield the same CDR3. V usage is TRBV4-1 and J usage is TRBJ2-7, with D perhaps TRBD1 (6 bases). The germline V gene encodes CDR1 MGHRA and CDR2 YSYEKL. CDR3 length: 13 residues. Trimming removed 4 bases from V and 4 bases from J, with 11 bases in between. CDR3 nucleotide sequence: TGCGCCAGCAGCCTAGACAGGACTTACGAGCAGTACTTC. Protein product: CASSLDRTYEQYF.

This chain connects TRBV3-1 (or the pseudogene TRBV3-2) to TRBJ1-2; the D gene is possibly TRBD1 (6 bases). This CDR3 spans 13 amino acids. Trimming removed 4 bases from V and 5 bases from J, with 11 bases in between. From germline, CDR1 is LGHDT and CDR2 YNNKEL (reference sequence). CDR3: CASSPDSLYGYTF. CDR3 DNA sequence: TGTGCCAGCAGCCCGGACAGTTTATATGGCTACACCTTC.

This chain joins TRBV21-1 and TRBJ1-1; the table calls TRBD1, which could not be checked here. TRBV21-1 is reported as a pseudogene. This CDR3 is 14 amino acids long. The CDR3 region has the DNA TGTGCCAGCAGTCCAGCAGGGTTGAACACTGAAGCTTTCTTT. It specifies CASSPAGLNTEAFF.

The J gene is TRBJ1-2, the V gene TRBV28, with D possibly being TRBD1 (5 bases). The ends were cut back, 5 bases at V and 3 bases at J, with 13 bases in the middle. CDR1 and CDR2 (germline): MDHEN, SYDVKM. This CDR3 is 14 amino acids long. The CDR3: CASSPGGGYYGYTF. Written as DNA, the CDR3 is TGTGCCAGCAGTCCCGGCGGGGGATACTATGGCTACACCTTC.